The 13 T cell receptor beta chains below were found in one sample sequenced in a study of tumor and adjacent non-tumor tissue in lung cancer. TCRbeta libraries were built with three rounds of nested PCR, modified from ARM-PCR. One entry per CDR3 protein results from TCRdb running MiXCR on the multiplex PCR reads. Seen here are more than 45,000 distinct CDR3 sequences, 74% observed once, and the top ten hold 20% to 30%. This sample's RNA came from whole unsorted tissue. This non-tumor lung sample came from over 3 cm beyond the tumor edge. Sample: distant non-tumor lung tissue. Receptors were obtained from a woman in her sixties with non-small cell lung cancer.

The V gene is TRBV20-1, the J gene TRBJ2-1; D call uncertain. Germline V gene data show CDR1 as DFQATT and CDR2 as SNEGSKA (reference sequence). This CDR3 has 11 residues. Trimming pared 5 bases from V and 6 bases from J, leaving 8 bases between. CDR3 protein: CSARVINEQFF. The CDR3 region has the DNA TGCAGTGCTCGGGTAATCAATGAGCAGTTCTTC.

With regard to this clonotype: A much larger clone lies one base from this, so it may be a read error. The V gene is TRBV28, the J gene TRBJ1-6; TRBD1 aligns across 7 bases. The length of the CDR3 is 17 residues. CDR1 MDHEN and CDR2 SYDVKM come from the germline V gene. With V trimmed by 8 bases and J by 7 bases, 17 bases remained unmatched. The CDR3 loop is CASCTPNPGTENSPLHF. CDR3 DNA sequence: TGTGCCAGCTGTACCCCCAACCCGGGGACAGAGAATTCACCCCTCCACTTT.

Regarding this clonotype: The junction shows a germline mismatch at one end, possibly a read error. The gene calls are TRBV5-1 and TRBJ1-1, with a possible D match to TRBD1 (6 bases). The CDR3 contains 14 residues. In germline, CDR1 is SGHRS, CDR2 YFSETQ. DNA for the CDR3: TGCGTCAGCAGCGTTGACAGGAGAAGGCCTGAAGCCTTCTTT. Protein: CVSSVDRRRPEAFF.

This clonotype was picked up many times. The J gene is TRBJ2-7, the V gene TRBV5-4, with D possibly being TRBD1 or TRBD2 (5 bases each). V was cut by 3 bases and J by 7 bases, with 20 bases left in between. This CDR3 comprises 15 residues. CDR1 is SGHNT and CDR2 is YYREEE in the germline V gene (reference sequence). The CDR3 loop reads CASSSGWDPTWEQYF. The CDR3 coding sequence is TGTGCCAGCAGCTCCGGGTGGGACCCGACGTGGGAGCAGTACTTC.

Of note for this clonotype: A read error may produce the germline difference seen at one junction end. This rearrangement joins TRBV6-5 to TRBJ2-3; no clear D. Germline CDR1 is MNHEY and CDR2 is SVGAGI. There are 11 residues in the CDR3. The CDR3 sequence is CASLKADTHYF. DNA for the CDR3: TGTGCCAGTTTAAAGGCAGATACGCACTATTTT.

The J gene is TRBJ2-5, the V gene TRBV5-1; D unclear. The V end lost 0 bases, the J end lost 5 bases, and 17 bases lay between the germline ends. The CDR3 totals 16 residues. The germline CDR1 and CDR2 sequences are SGHRS and YFSETQ. Written as DNA, the CDR3 is TGCGCCAGCAGCTTGGCCCGTCAAAAGTGTGACGAGACCCAGTACTTC. Protein sequence: CASSLARQKCDETQYF.

V gene TRBV6-5 combines with J gene TRBJ2-5, with D unclear. Germline assignment: CDR1 MNHEY and CDR2 SVGAGI. V dropped 5 bases and J dropped 3 bases, with 13 bases sitting between them. The CDR3 contains 14 residues. As DNA, the CDR3 is TGTGCCAGCAGTGCCCAGGAAGGGAAAGAGACCCAGTACTTC. It encodes CASSAQEGKETQYF.

The gene calls are TRBV4-2 and TRBJ2-1; no clear D. Deletions cut 8 bases from V and 1 base from J, with 9 bases between. Germline V lookup: CDR1 LGHNA, CDR2 YNFKEQ. This CDR3 is built from 13 residues. CDR3 protein: CASQDGSYNEQFF. CDR3 nucleotide sequence: TGTGCCAGCCAAGACGGATCCTACAATGAGCAGTTCTTC.

Concerning this clonotype itself: Just one base apart from a much larger clone, this may be a read error. The chain has TRBV30 and TRBJ1-2; TRBD1 aligns across 7 bases. V shed 8 bases and J 10 bases; nucleotides not matched to a gene: 16. Germline V gives CDR1 GTSNPN, CDR2 SVGIG (reference sequence). The CDR3 totals 13 residues. The CDR3 region is CAGVGFTGVDYTF. CDR3 DNA: TGTGCCGGCGTGGGATTTACAGGGGTCGACTACACCTTC.

This chain connects TRBV11-1 to TRBJ2-5, with TRBD1 identical over 8 bases. Unmatched junction bases numbered 16, after V lost 3 bases and J lost 4 bases. The germline V gene has CDR1 SGHAT and CDR2 FQDESV (reference sequence). CDR3 length: 18 amino acids. The CDR3 spells CASSLPMGVQGDGETQYF. CDR3 bases: TGTGCCAGCAGCTTGCCGATGGGTGTACAGGGGGATGGAGAGACCCAGTACTTC. Filled out from reference TRBV11-1 and TRBJ2-5, the complete variable domain reads EAEVAQSPRYKITEKSQAVAFWCDPISGHATLYWYRQILGQGPELLVQFQDESVVDDSQLPKDRFSAERLKGVDSTLKIQPAELGDSAMYLCASSLPMGVQGDGETQYFGPGTRLLVL.

The chain couples TRBV6-5 to TRBJ2-1; 9 bases are shared with TRBD1. Germline CDR1 and CDR2: MNHEY and SVGAGI. After removal of 11 bases from V and 9 bases from J, the junction contained 23 bases not matched to a gene. This CDR3 contains 17 residues. The CDR3 reads CAGSPSGMGQGNREQFF. The DNA for the CDR3 is TGTGCCGGTAGTCCCTCGGGCATGGGACAGGGAAACCGTGAGCAGTTCTTC.

This chain connects TRBV6-2 or TRBV6-3 to TRBJ2-6, with D perhaps TRBD1 (5 bases). The CDR3 loop spans 15 amino acids. Trimming stripped 0 bases from V and 14 bases from J, with 17 bases between. CDR1 MNHEY and CDR2 SVGEGT come from the germline V gene. The CDR3 region is CASSYSPSGADILTF. As DNA, the CDR3 is TGTGCCAGCAGTTACTCGCCCTCTGGGGCCGACATCCTGACTTTC.

The chain links TRBV12-3 or TRBV12-4 to TRBJ2-1; no reliable D call. Trimming took off 3 bases at V and 6 bases at J, with 12 bases between the two ends. The CDR3 extends over 14 amino acids. This chain's CDR3 is CASSFRYRGNEQFF. In DNA form, the CDR3 reads TGTGCCAGCAGTTTTCGGTACAGAGGCAATGAGCAGTTCTTC.